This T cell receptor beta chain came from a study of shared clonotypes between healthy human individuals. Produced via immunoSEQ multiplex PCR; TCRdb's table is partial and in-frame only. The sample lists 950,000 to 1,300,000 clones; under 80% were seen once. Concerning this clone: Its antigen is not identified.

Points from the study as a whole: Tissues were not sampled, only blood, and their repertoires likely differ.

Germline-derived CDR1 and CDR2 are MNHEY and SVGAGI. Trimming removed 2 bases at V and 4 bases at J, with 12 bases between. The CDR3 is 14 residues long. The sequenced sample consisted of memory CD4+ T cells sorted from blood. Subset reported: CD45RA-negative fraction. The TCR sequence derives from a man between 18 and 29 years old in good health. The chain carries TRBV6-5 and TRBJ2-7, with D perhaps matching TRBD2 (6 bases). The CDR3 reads CASSYLASAYEQYF. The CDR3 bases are TGTGCCAGCAGTTACCTAGCGAGCGCTTACGAGCAGTACTTC.